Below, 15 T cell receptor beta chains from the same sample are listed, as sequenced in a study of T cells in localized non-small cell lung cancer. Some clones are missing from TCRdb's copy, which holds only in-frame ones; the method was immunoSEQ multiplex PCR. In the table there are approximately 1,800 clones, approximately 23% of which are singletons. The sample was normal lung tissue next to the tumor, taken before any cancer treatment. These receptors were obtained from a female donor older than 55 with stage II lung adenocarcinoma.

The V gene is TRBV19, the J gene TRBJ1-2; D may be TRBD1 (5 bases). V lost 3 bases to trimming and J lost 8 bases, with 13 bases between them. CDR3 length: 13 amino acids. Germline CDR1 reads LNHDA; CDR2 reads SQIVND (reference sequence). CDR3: CASSIGGLKGYTF. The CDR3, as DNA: TGTGCCAGTAGTATCGGGGGACTAAAAGGCTACACCTTC.

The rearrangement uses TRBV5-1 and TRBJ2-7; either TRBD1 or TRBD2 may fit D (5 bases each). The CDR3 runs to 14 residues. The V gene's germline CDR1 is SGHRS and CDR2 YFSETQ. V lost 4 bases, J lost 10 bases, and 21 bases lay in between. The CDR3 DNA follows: TGCGCCAGCAGCCCTGACCCCGGGACCCCCGGCCAGTACTTC. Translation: CASSPDPGTPGQYF.

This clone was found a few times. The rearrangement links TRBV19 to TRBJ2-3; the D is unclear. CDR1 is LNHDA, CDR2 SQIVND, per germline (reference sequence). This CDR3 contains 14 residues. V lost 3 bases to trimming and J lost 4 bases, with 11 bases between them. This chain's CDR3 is CASSMTPGADTQYF. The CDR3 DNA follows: TGTGCCAGTAGTATGACCCCTGGCGCAGATACGCAGTATTTT.

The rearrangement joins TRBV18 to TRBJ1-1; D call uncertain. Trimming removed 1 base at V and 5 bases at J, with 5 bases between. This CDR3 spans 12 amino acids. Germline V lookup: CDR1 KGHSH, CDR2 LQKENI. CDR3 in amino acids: CASSPRETEAFF. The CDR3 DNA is TGTGCCAGCTCACCACGGGAGACTGAAGCTTTCTTT.

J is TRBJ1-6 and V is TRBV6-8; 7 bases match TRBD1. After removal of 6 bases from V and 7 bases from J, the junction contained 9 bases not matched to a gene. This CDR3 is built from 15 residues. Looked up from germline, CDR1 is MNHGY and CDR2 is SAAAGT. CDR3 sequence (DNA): TGTGCCAGCAGCCTGGGACAGAACACCAATTCACCCCTCCACTTT. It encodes CASSLGQNTNSPLHF.

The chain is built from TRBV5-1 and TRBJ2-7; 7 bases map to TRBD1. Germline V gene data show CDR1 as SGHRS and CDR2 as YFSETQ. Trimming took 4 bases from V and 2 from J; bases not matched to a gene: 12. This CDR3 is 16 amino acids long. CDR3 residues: CASSPANDRVPYEQYF. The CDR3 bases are TGCGCCAGCAGCCCAGCCAACGACAGGGTGCCCTACGAGCAGTACTTC.

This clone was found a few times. CDR3 DNA sequence: TGTGCCAGCAGCCCCGTGGCGGGAGGGCCAAACATTCAGTACTTC. Its translation: CASSPVAGGPNIQYF. The chain joins TRBV9 to TRBJ2-4; 9 bases map to TRBD2. CDR1 SGDLS and CDR2 YYNGEE come from the germline V gene. The CDR3 is 15 residues long. The V segment lost 4 bases and the J segment 6 bases; nucleotides outside the gene matches: 8.

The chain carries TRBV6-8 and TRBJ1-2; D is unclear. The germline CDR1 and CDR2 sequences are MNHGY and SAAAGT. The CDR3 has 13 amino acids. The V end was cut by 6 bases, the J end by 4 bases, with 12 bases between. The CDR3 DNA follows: TGTGCCAGCAGGCCGGAAGAAGGCTATGGCTACACCTTC. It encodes CASRPEEGYGYTF.

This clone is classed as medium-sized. Here the CDR3 reads CASSVPGTNEKLFF. In nucleotides, the CDR3 is TGTGCCAGCAGCGTTCCAGGGACTAATGAAAAACTGTTTTTT. The V and J genes are TRBV6-8 and TRBJ1-4, with a tentative D call TRBD1 (5 bases). The V gene's germline CDR1 is MNHGY and CDR2 SAAAGT. The ends were cut back, 6 bases at V and 2 bases at J, with 10 bases in the middle. The CDR3 consists of 14 residues.

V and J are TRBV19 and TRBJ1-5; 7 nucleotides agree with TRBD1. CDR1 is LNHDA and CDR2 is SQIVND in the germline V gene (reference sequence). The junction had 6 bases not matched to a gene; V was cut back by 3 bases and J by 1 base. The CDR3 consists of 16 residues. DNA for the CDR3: TGTGCCAGTAGTATCCCGGGACAGAAAAGCAATCAGCCCCAGCATTTT. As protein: CASSIPGQKSNQPQHF.

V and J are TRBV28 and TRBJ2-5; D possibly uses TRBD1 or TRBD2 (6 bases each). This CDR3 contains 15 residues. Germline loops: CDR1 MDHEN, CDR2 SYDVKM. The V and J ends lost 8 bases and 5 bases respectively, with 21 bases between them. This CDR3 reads CASVRVGGLGETQYF. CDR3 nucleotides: TGTGCCAGCGTTCGAGTAGGGGGGTTGGGGGAGACCCAGTACTTC.

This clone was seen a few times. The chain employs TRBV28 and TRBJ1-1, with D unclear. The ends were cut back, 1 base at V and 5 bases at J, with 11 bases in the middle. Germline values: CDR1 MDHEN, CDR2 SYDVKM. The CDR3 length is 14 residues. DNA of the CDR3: TGTGCCAGCAGTTTATCCCCGGGAAGGACTGAAGCTTTCTTT. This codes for CASSLSPGRTEAFF.

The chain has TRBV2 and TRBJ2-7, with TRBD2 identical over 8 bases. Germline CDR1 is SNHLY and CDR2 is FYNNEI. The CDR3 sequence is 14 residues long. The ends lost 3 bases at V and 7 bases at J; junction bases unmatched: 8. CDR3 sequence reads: CASSERTGGGEQYF. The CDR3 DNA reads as TGTGCCAGCAGTGAGCGGACCGGGGGGGGAGAGCAGTACTTC. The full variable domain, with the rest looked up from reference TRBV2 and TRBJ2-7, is EPEVTQTPSHQVTQMGQEVILRCVPISNHLYFYWYRQILGQKVEFLVSFYNNEISEKSEIFDDQFSVERPDGSNFTLKIRSTKLEDSAMYFCASSERTGGGEQYFGPGTRLTVT.

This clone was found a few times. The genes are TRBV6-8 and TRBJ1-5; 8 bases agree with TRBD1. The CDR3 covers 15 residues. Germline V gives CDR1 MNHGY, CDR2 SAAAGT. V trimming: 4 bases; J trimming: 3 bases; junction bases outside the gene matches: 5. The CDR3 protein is CASSWFRGLNQPQHF. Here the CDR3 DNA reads TGTGCCAGCAGTTGGTTCAGGGGGCTCAATCAGCCCCAGCATTTT.

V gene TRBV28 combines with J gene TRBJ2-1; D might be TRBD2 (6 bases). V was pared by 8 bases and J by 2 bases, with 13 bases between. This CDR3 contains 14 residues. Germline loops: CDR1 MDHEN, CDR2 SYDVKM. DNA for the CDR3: TGTGCCAGCGGACGGGGAGGCCCCTACAATGAGCAGTTCTTC. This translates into CASGRGGPYNEQFF.